This T cell receptor (beta chain) was found in a study of shared clonotypes between healthy human individuals. The CDR3 has 14 residues. Looked up from germline, CDR1 is MNHEY and CDR2 is SVGAGI. V lost 4 bases and J 1 base, leaving 10 bases between the germline ends. Sequenced by immunoSEQ multiplex PCR; TCRdb stores in-frame clones only, minus some. The repertoire holds roughly 2.5 million clones, with more than 80% as singletons. The chain has TRBV6-5 and TRBJ2-5, with D tentatively TRBD2 (5 bases). The clonotype originates from a man aged 18 to 30 in good health. Input material: naive CD4+ T cells sorted from blood. Subset of the sample: CD45RA+ positively selected. The CDR3 reads CASSSGLSQETQYF. The CDR3 nucleotides read TGTGCCAGCAGTTCCGGACTGTCCCAAGAGACCCAGTACTTC.